This record concerns one T cell receptor beta chain sequence. Its target is not known. Using two-round multiplex PCR, the authors amplified TCR beta CDR3 from genomic DNA. First-round PCR amplification was performed with primers specific to each TRBV and TRBJ gene. TCRdb analysed the multiplex PCR reads with MiXCR anew, one entry per CDR3 protein. The table shows approximately 23,000 distinct CDR3 sequences, with around 40% occurring only once. This sample is drawn from a study of prognosis after radiotherapy for stage I lung cancer. The CDR3 is 13 amino acids. V was clipped by 5 bases and J by 6 bases; unmatched bases: 2. Overall study findings and caveats: After stereotactic body radiation therapy, unique TCR clone counts dropped from a median of around 10,000 to 6,500.

The origin of this receptor is a donor aged 50 or older with non-small cell lung cancer. Here the sequenced sample was PBMCs, taken before or after stereotactic body radiation therapy (not recorded which). The genes are TRBV12-3 or TRBV12-4 and TRBJ1-2; 11 bases fit TRBD1. In DNA, the CDR3 is TGTGCCAGCAGTGTGGGACAGGGGGATGGCTACACCTTC. Translating it yields CASSVGQGDGYTF.